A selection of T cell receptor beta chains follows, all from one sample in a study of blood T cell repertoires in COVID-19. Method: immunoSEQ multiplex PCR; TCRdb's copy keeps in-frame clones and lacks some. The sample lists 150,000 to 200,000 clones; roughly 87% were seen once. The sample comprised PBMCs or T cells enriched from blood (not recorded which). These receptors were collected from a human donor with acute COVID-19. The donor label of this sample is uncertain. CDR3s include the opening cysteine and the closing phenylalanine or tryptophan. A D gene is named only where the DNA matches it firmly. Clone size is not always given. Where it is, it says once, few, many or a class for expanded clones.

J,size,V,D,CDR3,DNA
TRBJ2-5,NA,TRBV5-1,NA,CASSLRLPQETQYF,TGCGCCAGCAGCCTGAGACTTCCCCAAGAGACCCAGTACTTC
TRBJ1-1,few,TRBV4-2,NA,CASSQDAQFSITEAFF,TGTGCCAGCAGCCAAGATGCACAGTTCAGTATCACTGAAGCTTTCTTT
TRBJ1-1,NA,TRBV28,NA,CASRIGGTEAFF,TGTGCCAGCCGCATAGGGGGCACTGAAGCTTTCTTT
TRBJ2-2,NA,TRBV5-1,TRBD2,CASGFPSGGSTSNTGELFF,TGCGCCAGCGGCTTTCCGAGCGGGGGATCAACCTCGAACACCGGGGAGCTGTTTTTT
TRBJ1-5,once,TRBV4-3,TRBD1,CASSRTQGAYQPQHF,TGCGCCAGCAGCCGCACTCAGGGGGCCTATCAGCCCCAGCATTTT
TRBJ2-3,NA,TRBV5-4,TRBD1,CASSTRQGSSTDTQYF,TGTGCCAGCAGCACCCGACAGGGGTCCTCCACAGATACGCAGTATTTT
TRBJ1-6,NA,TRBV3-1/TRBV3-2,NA,CASSQGGYSPLHF,TGTGCCAGCAGCCAGGGGGGATATTCACCCCTCCACTTT
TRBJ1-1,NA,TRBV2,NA,CASSEGGRAEAFF,TGTGCCAGCAGTGAAGGGGGCAGGGCTGAAGCTTTCTTT
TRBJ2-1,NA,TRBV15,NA,CATSRGPLASEQFF,TGTGCCACCAGCAGGGGCCCCCTTGCAAGTGAGCAGTTCTTC
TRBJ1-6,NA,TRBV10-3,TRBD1,CAIGGQGDSPLHF,TGTGCCATCGGGGGACAGGGTGATTCACCCCTCCACTTT
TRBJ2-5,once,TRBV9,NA,CASSVDSEETQYF,TGTGCCAGCAGCGTAGACAGTGAAGAGACCCAGTACTTC
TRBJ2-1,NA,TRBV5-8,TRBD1,CASRGGQGANNEQFF,TGTGCCAGCAGGGGAGGACAGGGGGCAAACAATGAGCAGTTCTTC
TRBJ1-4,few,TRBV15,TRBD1,CATSRDTGEDEKLFF,TGTGCCACCAGCAGAGATACAGGGGAGGATGAAAAACTGTTTTTT
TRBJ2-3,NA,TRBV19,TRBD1,CASQDGTGNIDTQYF,TGTGCCAGCCAGGACGGGACAGGGAACATAGATACGCAGTATTTT
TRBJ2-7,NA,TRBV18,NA,CASSPNADSYEQYF,TGTGCCAGCTCACCGAACGCGGACAGCTACGAGCAGTACTTC
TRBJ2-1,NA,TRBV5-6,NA,CASSFAYNEQFF,TGTGCCAGCAGCTTCGCCTACAATGAGCAGTTCTTC
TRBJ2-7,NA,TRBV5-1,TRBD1,CASSPVPPGQAHEQYF,TGCGCCAGCAGCCCCGTTCCCCCGGGACAGGCCCACGAGCAGTACTTC
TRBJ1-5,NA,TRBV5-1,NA,CASSLGGGNQPQHF,TGCGCCAGCAGCTTGGGGGGAGGGAATCAGCCCCAGCATTTT
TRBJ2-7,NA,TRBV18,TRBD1,CASSPDRVGEQYF,TGTGCCAGCTCACCGGACAGGGTTGGCGAGCAGTACTTC
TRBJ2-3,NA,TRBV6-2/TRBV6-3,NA,CASSLLVSDTQYF,TGTGCCAGCAGCCTTCTAGTATCGGATACGCAGTATTTT
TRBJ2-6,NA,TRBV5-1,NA,CASSPDSHGANVLTF,TGCGCCAGCAGCCCCGACAGTCACGGGGCCAACGTCCTGACTTTC
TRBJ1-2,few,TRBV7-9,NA,CASSLAQGNGYTF,TGTGCCAGCAGCTTAGCACAGGGTAATGGCTACACCTTC
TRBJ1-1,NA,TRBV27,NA,CASSPTSGINTEAFF,TGTGCCAGCAGCCCCACCTCGGGGATAAACACTGAAGCTTTCTTT
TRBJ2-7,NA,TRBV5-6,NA,CASEGRLVDEQYF,TGTGCCAGCGAAGGGAGATTAGTCGACGAGCAGTACTTC
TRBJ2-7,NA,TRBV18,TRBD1,CASAQSGTGDHEQYF,TGTGCCAGCGCACAATCAGGGACAGGGGACCACGAGCAGTACTTC
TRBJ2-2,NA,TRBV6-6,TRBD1,CASSYGQGAGELFF,TGTGCCAGCAGTTACGGACAGGGGGCCGGGGAGCTGTTTTTT
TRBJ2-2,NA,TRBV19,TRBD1,CASSSGTGFGELFF,TGTGCCAGTAGTTCCGGGACAGGGTTCGGGGAGCTGTTTTTT
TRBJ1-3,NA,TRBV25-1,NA,CASSDRVTGNTIYF,TGTGCCAGCAGTGATCGGGTTACTGGAAACACCATATATTTT
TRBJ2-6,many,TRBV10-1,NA,CASSHRQTGANVLTF,TGCGCCAGCAGTCACAGACAGACTGGGGCCAACGTCCTGACTTTC
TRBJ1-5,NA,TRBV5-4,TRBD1,CASSFGQGEDQPQHF,TGTGCCAGCAGCTTCGGACAGGGAGAAGATCAGCCCCAGCATTTT
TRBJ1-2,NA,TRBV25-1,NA,CASSAGQTLHYGYTF,TGTGCCAGCAGTGCTGGACAGACTTTACACTATGGCTACACCTTC
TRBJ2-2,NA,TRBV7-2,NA,CASSLAERGTGELFF,TGTGCCAGCAGCTTAGCGGAGCGTGGCACCGGGGAGCTGTTTTTT
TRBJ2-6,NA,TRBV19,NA,CASSIVLLGQLLSGANVLTF,TGTGCCAGTAGTATAGTCCTCCTAGGACAGTTACTCTCTGGGGCCAACGTCCTGACTTTC
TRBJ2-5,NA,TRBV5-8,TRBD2,CASSPWTSGGAGLETQYF,TGTGCCAGCAGCCCGTGGACTAGCGGGGGGGCAGGGCTGGAGACCCAGTACTTC
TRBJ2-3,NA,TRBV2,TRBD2,CASSVRGGTDTQYF,TGTGCCAGCAGTGTGCGGGGGGGCACAGATACGCAGTATTTT
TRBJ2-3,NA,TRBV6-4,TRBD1,CAIPRGRGTDTQYF,TGTGCCATTCCGAGGGGGCGCGGCACAGATACGCAGTATTTT
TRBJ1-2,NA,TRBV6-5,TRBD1,CASSYSNRGYGYTF,TGTGCCAGCAGTTACTCGAACAGGGGCTATGGCTACACCTTC
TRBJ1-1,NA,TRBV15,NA,CATSRDVEYEAFF,TGTGCCACCAGCAGAGATGTCGAGTATGAAGCTTTCTTT
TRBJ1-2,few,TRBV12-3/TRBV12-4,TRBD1,CASSWGQVGYTF,TGTGCCAGCAGTTGGGGACAGGTTGGCTACACCTTC
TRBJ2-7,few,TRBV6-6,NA,CASSSEGRRHF,TGTGCCAGCAGTTCGGAGGGGCGAAGGCACTTC
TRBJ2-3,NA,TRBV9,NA,CASSEAGITDTQYF,TGTGCCAGTTCGGAAGCGGGTATCACAGATACGCAGTATTTT
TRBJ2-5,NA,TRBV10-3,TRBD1,CAISRQGDQETQYF,TGTGCCATCAGCCGACAGGGGGACCAAGAGACCCAGTACTTC
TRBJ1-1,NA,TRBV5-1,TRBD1,CASSSTGGTEAFF,TGCGCCAGCAGCTCAACAGGGGGCACTGAAGCTTTCTTT
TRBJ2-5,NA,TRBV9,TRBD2,CASSSHSGLAGDETQYF,TGTGCCAGCAGCTCTCATTCGGGACTAGCGGGGGACGAGACCCAGTACTTC
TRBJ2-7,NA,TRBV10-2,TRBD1,CASREPGQGRGEQYF,TGCGCCAGCAGGGAACCGGGACAGGGAAGAGGCGAGCAGTACTTC
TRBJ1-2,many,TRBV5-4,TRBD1,CASSRPGGQGPGYTF,TGTGCCAGCAGCCGGCCGGGGGGACAGGGGCCGGGCTACACCTTC
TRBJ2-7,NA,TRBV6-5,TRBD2,CASSRRTSNPGEQYF,TGTGCCAGCAGTCGCAGGACTAGTAATCCAGGCGAGCAGTACTTC
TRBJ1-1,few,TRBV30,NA,CAWRERAEAFF,TGTGCCTGGCGGGAGAGGGCTGAAGCTTTCTTT
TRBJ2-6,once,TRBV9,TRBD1,CASSPQGTGEAGANVLTF,TGTGCCAGCAGCCCCCAGGGGACAGGGGAAGCAGGGGCCAACGTCCTGACTTTC
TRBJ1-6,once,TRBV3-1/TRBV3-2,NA,CASSQGEGFSPLHF,TGTGCCAGCAGCCAAGGGGAGGGGTTTTCACCCCTCCACTTT
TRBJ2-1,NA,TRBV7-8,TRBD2,CASSSTSGGFGEQFF,TGTGCCAGCAGCAGTACTAGCGGGGGGTTCGGTGAGCAGTTCTTC
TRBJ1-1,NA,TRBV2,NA,CASSAQGSGTEAFF,TGTGCCAGCAGTGCCCAGGGGTCGGGGACTGAAGCTTTCTTT
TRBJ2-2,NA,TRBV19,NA,CACREGSNTGELFF,TGTGCCTGTCGAGAGGGCTCGAACACCGGGGAGCTGTTTTTT
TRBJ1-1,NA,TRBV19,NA,CASTRQKKAFF,TGTGCCAGTACCCGACAGAAGAAAGCTTTCTTT
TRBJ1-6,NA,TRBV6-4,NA,CASRPDSLYNSPLHF,TGTGCCAGCAGGCCGGACAGTCTTTATAATTCACCCCTCCACTTT
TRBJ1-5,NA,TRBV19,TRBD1,CASSSTGDRNQPQHF,TGTGCCAGTAGCTCGACAGGGGACCGAAATCAGCCCCAGCATTTT
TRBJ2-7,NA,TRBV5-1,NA,CASNPTGGTAEQYF,TGCGCCAGCAACCCGACAGGTGGGACCGCCGAGCAGTACTTC
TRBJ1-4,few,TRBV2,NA,CASRTPQGTVNEKLFF,TGTGCCAGCAGAACTCCCCAGGGAACGGTTAATGAAAAACTGTTTTTT
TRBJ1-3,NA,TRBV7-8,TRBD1,CASSLTTDRWGNTIYF,TGTGCCAGCAGCTTGACCACGGACAGGTGGGGAAACACCATATATTTT
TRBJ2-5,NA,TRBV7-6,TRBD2,CASSLVDTGLVETQYF,TGTGCCAGCAGCTTAGTCGATACGGGACTAGTCGAGACCCAGTACTTC